A selection of T cell receptor beta chains follows, all from one sample in a study of shared T cell receptors in the human thymus. Assay: immunoSEQ multiplex PCR; the TCRdb copy retains only in-frame clones and omits some. The table includes under 700,000 clones, about 80% detected once. The sample was also linked to a second study, of human thymus T cells.

Sequencing was done on a sample of thymocytes. The receptors shown here come from a boy under two years old with a congenital heart defect. The CDR3 runs from the conserved cysteine through the conserved F or W. The order of the fields is CDR3 DNA, CDR3 protein, V gene, clone size, J gene, D gene. A D gene is named only where the DNA matches it firmly. Not all rows give a size; the values are once, few, many and, for expanded clones, a class.

cdr3_nt: TGCAGCGTTGAAGATACTACCGGGACAGGGACTTATGGCTACACCTTC
cdr3_aa: CSVEDTTGTGTYGYTF
v_call: TRBV29-1
clone_size: .
j_call: TRBJ1-2
d_call: TRBD1

cdr3_nt: TGTGCCAGCAGTCCCAGGACTGGAGAAAAACTGTTTTTT
cdr3_aa: CASSPRTGEKLFF
v_call: TRBV28
clone_size: .
j_call: TRBJ1-4
d_call: .

cdr3_nt: TGTGCCAGTAGTGATACAGGGGGCTGGGGCTACACCTTC
cdr3_aa: CASSDTGGWGYTF
v_call: TRBV19
clone_size: .
j_call: TRBJ1-2
d_call: TRBD1

cdr3_nt: TGTGCCAGCAGCGTAGGTCCAGCGGGAGGGCCTGGCACAGATACGCAGTATTTT
cdr3_aa: CASSVGPAGGPGTDTQYF
v_call: TRBV9
clone_size: .
j_call: TRBJ2-3
d_call: TRBD2

cdr3_nt: TGTGCCTGGAGTGTAGGGCGGGGCCACGAGCAGTACTTC
cdr3_aa: CAWSVGRGHEQYF
v_call: TRBV30
clone_size: .
j_call: TRBJ2-7
d_call: .

cdr3_nt: TGCGCCAGCAGCTCCGCCTCCGGGACAGGGTTCACTAATGAAAAACTGTTTTTT
cdr3_aa: CASSSASGTGFTNEKLFF
v_call: TRBV5-1
clone_size: .
j_call: TRBJ1-4
d_call: TRBD1

cdr3_nt: TGTGCCAGCTCACCACCGGGGACTAGCGGGAGCTCCTACGAGCAGTACTTC
cdr3_aa: CASSPPGTSGSSYEQYF
v_call: TRBV18
clone_size: .
j_call: TRBJ2-7
d_call: TRBD2

cdr3_nt: TGTGCCTGGAGTGCCGACAGGACCCTGAACACTGAAGCTTTCTTT
cdr3_aa: CAWSADRTLNTEAFF
v_call: TRBV30
clone_size: few
j_call: TRBJ1-1
d_call: .

cdr3_nt: TGTGCCAGTAGTGTAAGCGGGAGAGGGTACGAGCAGTACTTC
cdr3_aa: CASSVSGRGYEQYF
v_call: TRBV19
clone_size: .
j_call: TRBJ2-7
d_call: TRBD2

cdr3_nt: TGCGCCAGCAGCCACGGTACCCGTCACACTCGGGAGGTTGGGAGGGAGACCCAGTACTTC
cdr3_aa: CASSHGTRHTREVGRETQYF
v_call: TRBV4-1
clone_size: .
j_call: TRBJ2-5
d_call: TRBD2

cdr3_nt: TGTGCCAGCAGCCCCAAGACTAGCGGGAGAATGCGGGATACGCAGTATTTT
cdr3_aa: CASSPKTSGRMRDTQYF
v_call: TRBV11-3
clone_size: few
j_call: TRBJ2-3
d_call: TRBD2

cdr3_nt: TGTGCCAGCGAGACGTCAGGAACAGGGAAAGCCGGGGAGCTGTTTTTT
cdr3_aa: CASETSGTGKAGELFF
v_call: TRBV25-1
clone_size: once
j_call: TRBJ2-2
d_call: .

cdr3_nt: TGTGCCACCGGGACAGACAACTACAATGAGCAGTTCTTC
cdr3_aa: CATGTDNYNEQFF
v_call: TRBV28
clone_size: .
j_call: TRBJ2-1
d_call: TRBD1

cdr3_nt: TGTGCCAGCAGACGAGCTCTCAGGCGCCCCTATGGCTACACCTTC
cdr3_aa: CASRRALRRPYGYTF
v_call: TRBV7-9
clone_size: .
j_call: TRBJ1-2
d_call: .

cdr3_nt: TGTGCCAGCAGCATGGACAGGGCAGGGAACTATGGCTACACCTTC
cdr3_aa: CASSMDRAGNYGYTF
v_call: TRBV5-5
clone_size: few
j_call: TRBJ1-2
d_call: TRBD1

cdr3_nt: TGTGCTAGTGGTTCAACCGACCCGGACGGGACAGGGACTTGGAATGAGCAGTTCTTC
cdr3_aa: CASGSTDPDGTGTWNEQFF
v_call: TRBV12-5
clone_size: .
j_call: TRBJ2-1
d_call: TRBD1

cdr3_nt: TGTGCCAGCTCACTGGACAGGGGTCTACCGGAAGCTTTCTTT
cdr3_aa: CASSLDRGLPEAFF
v_call: TRBV18
clone_size: .
j_call: TRBJ1-1
d_call: TRBD1

cdr3_nt: TGTGCCATCGGGATCCCCGGGGGTTCTAACTATGGCTACACCTTC
cdr3_aa: CAIGIPGGSNYGYTF
v_call: TRBV6-5
clone_size: .
j_call: TRBJ1-2
d_call: .